This is a list of T cell receptor beta chains from one sample in a study of human T cells and chemical hapten exposure. TCRdb used MiXCR to reprocess the RACE reads, holding one entry per CDR3 protein. The sample consists of 190,000 or so distinct CDR3 sequences, 20% to 25% of them appearing once. The source material was whole blood, sampled in connection with sensitization to the hapten diphenylcyclopropenone (DPC). The receptor set was obtained from a woman in her thirties or forties with alopecia areata. Some clones in this sample may be carry-over from other donors' samples. Each CDR3 is given with its conserved first and last residue. Only some rows state a clone size, as once, few, many or a class for expanded clones.

v_call	clone_size	j_call	cdr3_aa
TRBV6-2/TRBV6-3	.	TRBJ2-7	CASTRAQVSYEQYF
TRBV20-1	few	TRBJ2-1	CSARDAARVNEQFF
TRBV29-1	.	TRBJ2-7	CSVRLAGVLSYEQYF
TRBV7-9	.	TRBJ1-6	CASRSGTGGNSPLHF
TRBV29-1	few	TRBJ2-7	CSVSETPYEQYF
TRBV11-2	.	TRBJ1-1	CASSYTGTGRRKAFF
TRBV6-5	few	TRBJ1-5	CASRTGLRQPQHF
TRBV29-1	few	TRBJ2-1	CSVATGAGTYNEQFF
TRBV3-1	few	TRBJ2-1	CASSRRASGAVDNEQFF
TRBV29-1	few	TRBJ2-3	CSVEVGAGGTDTQYF
TRBV5-1	.	TRBJ2-7	CASSSGQGYYEQYF
TRBV12-3/TRBV12-4	.	TRBJ2-3	CASSSMAASTDTQYF
TRBV29-1	.	TRBJ2-6	CSVAGTSVNSGANVLTF
TRBV5-1	many	TRBJ1-1	CASSLASGKLEAFF
TRBV27	few	TRBJ2-3	CASSSWTSGSTDTQYF
TRBV28	few	TRBJ1-6	CASDIGSRVNSPLHF
TRBV19	many	TRBJ2-1	CASSTGLAGIRTNEQFF
TRBV5-5	many	TRBJ1-1	CASSFAGYTEAFF
TRBV20-1	few	TRBJ2-3	CSATGLAGFRVQTDTQYF
TRBV20-1	few	TRBJ2-3	CSVVGGVPDTQYF
TRBV2	few	TRBJ2-6	CASSEARRANVLTF
TRBV2	.	TRBJ2-4	CASGEGLAGGIQYF
TRBV6-5	.	TRBJ1-5	CASRETGKQPQHF
TRBV12-3/TRBV12-4	.	TRBJ2-3	CASSLATGDTQYF
TRBV20-1	few	TRBJ2-7	CSARDGQNPSEQYF
TRBV4-2	few	TRBJ2-1	CASSQDHRQDEQFF
TRBV6-5	.	TRBJ2-5	CASSYGLARQETQYF
TRBV6-5	.	TRBJ2-3	CASSLVRGLAGVTDTQYF
TRBV12-3/TRBV12-4	few	TRBJ1-1	CASSFTDTNTEAFF
TRBV20-1	few	TRBJ2-1	CSANRGGSYNEQFF
TRBV28	.	TRBJ1-2	CASRPQDIYGYTF
TRBV10-3	few	TRBJ1-1	CAISESGQGGTEAFF
TRBV6-2/TRBV6-3	.	TRBJ2-7	CASSSGLAGEAAYEQYF
TRBV28	few	TRBJ1-5	CASSLDSPQHF
TRBV5-4	.	TRBJ2-1	CASSSGSASGSPRAYNEQFF
TRBV24-1	many	TRBJ2-1	CATSDRTSGSYNEQFF
TRBV7-2	few	TRBJ1-4	CASSLGRELFF
TRBV5-1	.	TRBJ2-7	CASSPDGTEAYEQYF
TRBV4-2	once	TRBJ2-7	CASSQTGDTRYEQYF
TRBV27	.	TRBJ2-7	CASSWTGGLYEQYF
TRBV6-6	few	TRBJ1-4	CASTTQGRSEKLFF
TRBV6-1	.	TRBJ2-3	CASSDHLNTDTQYF
TRBV29-1	.	TRBJ2-3	CSVSRPFTDTQYF
TRBV27	few	TRBJ1-1	CASSTDRSFEAFF
TRBV6-5	.	TRBJ2-4	CASSYEQGGDIQYF
TRBV9	few	TRBJ2-2	CASSVGTVNTGELFF
TRBV28	many	TRBJ2-1	CASSSVKGDSYNEQFF
TRBV2	few	TRBJ2-2	CASSGDRGTGELFF
TRBV7-9	.	TRBJ2-7	CASSVQANNEQYF
TRBV18	.	TRBJ1-1	CASSPWGGENTEAFF